These 18 T cell receptor beta chains came from one sample sequenced in a study of human T cells and chemical hapten exposure. The time point: patch test 3, about 24 weeks after DPC sensitization. Treatment denoted: therapeutic diphenylcyclopropenone sensitization with weekly scalp DPC. TCRdb re-derived calls from the RACE reads in MiXCR, one entry per CDR3 protein. The table has approximately 90,000 distinct CDR3 sequences, around a quarter seen once. Sample: whole blood, taken in connection with sensitization to the hapten diphenylcyclopropenone (DPC). These receptors came from a man aged 40-49 years with alopecia areata. Some clones in this sample may be carry-over from other donors' samples.

Within the sample, this clonotype is medium-sized. The V gene is TRBV11-2, the J gene TRBJ2-3; D might be TRBD2 (5 bases). The germline CDR1 and CDR2 sequences are SGHAT and FQNNGV. There are 13 residues in the CDR3. V was clipped by 1 base and J by 3 bases, with 5 bases between them. The CDR3 loop reads CASSLAGTDTQYF. The CDR3 coding sequence is TGTGCCAGCAGCTTAGCGGGGACAGATACGCAGTATTTT.

Only a few counts were recorded for this clonotype. The rearrangement joins TRBV6-6 to TRBJ1-5; D is perhaps TRBD1 (5 bases). Germline V gene lookup returns CDR1 MNHNY and CDR2 SVGAGI (reference sequence). Trimming took 11 bases from V and 3 from J, leaving 14 bases between them. The CDR3 has 13 residues. The CDR3 DNA sequence: TGTGCCGCCCGGCAGGGAATCAATCAGCCCCAGCATTTT. It codes for CAARQGINQPQHF.

The CDR3 DNA follows: TGCGCCAGCAGCACGTCTCCGGGCCGGGAAAAACTGTTTTTT. It translates to CASSTSPGREKLFF. The chain joins TRBV5-1 to TRBJ1-4; the D is unclear. Germline loops: CDR1 SGHRS, CDR2 YFSETQ. Trimming pared 4 bases from V and 8 bases from J, leaving 15 bases between. The CDR3 spans 14 residues.

The J gene is TRBJ2-7, the V gene TRBV18, with 10 bases fitting TRBD1. The CDR3 is 14 amino acids. J lost 2 bases, V lost 4 bases, and 2 bases had no gene match. Germline V CDR1 and CDR2: KGHSH, LQKENI. In DNA, the CDR3 is TGTGCCAGCTCACGAGGACAGGGGGCCTACGAGCAGTACTTC. It yields the protein CASSRGQGAYEQYF.

This clonotype was detected a few times. V usage is TRBV5-1 and J usage is TRBJ2-3; tentatively, D is TRBD1 (6 bases). Germline V lookup: CDR1 SGHRS, CDR2 YFSETQ. The V end lost 5 bases, the J end lost 6 bases, and 13 bases lay between the germline ends. This CDR3 is built from 13 residues. The CDR3 protein is CASRRTGSDTQYF. The CDR3 DNA is TGCGCCAGCAGAAGAACAGGGTCTGATACGCAGTATTTT.

The genes are TRBV20-1 and TRBJ2-7; D is undetermined. V was pared by 6 bases and J by 3 bases, with 9 bases between. The germline V gene has CDR1 DFQATT and CDR2 SNEGSKA (reference sequence). CDR3 length equals 11 residues. CDR3 residues: CSALDDYEQYF. In DNA, the CDR3 is TGCAGTGCACTGGACGACTACGAGCAGTACTTC.

The J gene is TRBJ2-5, the V gene TRBV18, with D unclear. The V end was cut by 3 bases, the J end by 5 bases, with 7 bases between. Germline CDR1 KGHSH, CDR2 LQKENI. The CDR3 contains 12 residues. The CDR3 coding sequence is TGTGCCAGCTCACCCGCCGGCGAGACCCAGTACTTC. Residues: CASSPAGETQYF.

This clonotype showed up just a few times. The chain carries TRBV4-2 and TRBJ1-5; 10 nucleotides match TRBD1. This CDR3 has 15 amino acids. The V gene's germline CDR1 is LGHNA and CDR2 YNFKEQ. With 1 base clipped from V and 5 bases from J, the junction kept 2 bases outside the gene matches. In DNA form, the CDR3 reads TGTGCCAGCAGCCAAGTCGGGACAGGGGATCAGCCCCAGCATTTT. It translates to CASSQVGTGDQPQHF.

This rearrangement joins TRBV7-3 to TRBJ2-3; D is unclear. The germline V gene has CDR1 SGHTA and CDR2 FQGTGA. CDR3 length: 15 amino acids. V lost 0 bases and J lost 1, with 8 bases in between. The CDR3 sequence: CASSLTKLGTDTQYF. CDR3 coding DNA: TGTGCCAGCAGCTTAACGAAGCTCGGCACAGATACGCAGTATTTT.

The rearrangement links TRBV20-1 to TRBJ2-7; 8 positions agree with TRBD2. Trimming took 3 bases from V and 7 from J; bases not matched to a gene: 11. The CDR3 spans 14 residues. Germline CDR1 reads DFQATT; CDR2 reads SNEGSKA (reference sequence). The CDR3, as DNA: TGCAGTGCTAGGCAGCAAGTAGCGGGATGGGAGCAGTACTTC. Encoded protein: CSARQQVAGWEQYF.

This clonotype was seen a handful of times. The rearrangement joins TRBV20-1 to TRBJ1-5, with D unresolved. CDR1 and CDR2 (germline): DFQATT, SNEGSKA (reference sequence). V lost 5 bases, J lost 5 bases, and 16 bases lay in between. This CDR3 comprises 14 residues. CDR3 coding DNA: TGCAGTGCTGGGAGCGACCGGACCTATCAGCCCCAGCATTTT. Translating it yields CSAGSDRTYQPQHF.

This clonotype has more than one count but fewer than ten. The chain recombines TRBV9 with TRBJ2-7; D is unresolved. CDR1 and CDR2 from the germline V gene are SGDLS and YYNGEE. V was shortened by 0 bases and J by 3 bases, with 16 bases between the two germline ends. The CDR3 has 16 amino acids. CDR3 residues: CASSVAAQPSGYEQYF. The CDR3 DNA follows: TGTGCCAGCAGCGTAGCGGCGCAGCCTTCGGGCTACGAGCAGTACTTC.

This chain joins TRBV14 and TRBJ2-2, with D possibly TRBD2 on 5 matching bases. Trimming took off 3 bases at V and 7 bases at J, with 12 bases between the two ends. CDR3 length: 14 residues. Per the germline V gene, CDR1 is SGHDN and CDR2 is FVKESK. As DNA, the CDR3 is TGTGCCAGCAGCCAGAAGCGGTTGAACGGGGAGCTGTTTTTT. Protein product: CASSQKRLNGELFF.

J is TRBJ2-3 and V is TRBV7-2, with D uncertain. CDR1 is SGHTA, CDR2 FQGNSA, per germline. The CDR3 has 14 residues. V was shortened by 4 bases and J by 9 bases, with 17 bases between the two germline ends. The CDR3 coding sequence is TGTGCCAGCAGCTCCGTAGCACCACCGGTAACGCAGTATTTT. Encoded protein: CASSSVAPPVTQYF.

This clonotype was observed a few times. The chain recombines TRBV7-9 with TRBJ1-2, with D hard to call. Per the germline V gene, CDR1 is SEHNR and CDR2 is FQNEAQ (reference sequence). The CDR3 runs 14 residues. Trimming shortened V by 4 bases and J by 5 bases, and 14 bases separated the two germline ends. The CDR3 region has the DNA TGTGCCAGCAGCTCCCATGGACGGCCTTATGGCTACACCTTC. Encoded protein: CASSSHGRPYGYTF.

J is TRBJ2-6 and V is TRBV6-5; 9 bases line up with TRBD1. The CDR3 has 17 residues. V lost 2 bases, J lost 1 base, and 3 bases stayed unmatched. Per germline, CDR1 MNHEY and CDR2 SVGAGI. The CDR3 loop is CASSYGTGISGANVLTF. In DNA form, the CDR3 reads TGTGCCAGCAGTTACGGGACAGGGATATCTGGGGCCAACGTCCTGACTTTC.

This clonotype turned up a few times. The CDR3 nucleotides read TGTGCCAGCAGTACAACGACTAGCGGCACAGATACGCAGTATTTT. This codes for CASSTTTSGTDTQYF. The V gene is TRBV6-2 or TRBV6-3, the J gene TRBJ2-3; 8 nucleotides match TRBD2. Per germline, CDR1 MNHEY and CDR2 SVGEGT. The CDR3 runs 15 residues. V was clipped by 5 bases and J by 1 base; unmatched bases: 5.

The table lists this clonotype with a few counts. V is TRBV18 and J is TRBJ1-1; a possible D gene is TRBD1 (6 bases). The CDR3 runs to 13 residues. Looked up from germline, CDR1 is KGHSH and CDR2 is LQKENI. V was clipped by 5 bases and J by 4 bases, with 11 bases between them. CDR3 nucleotide sequence: TGTGCCAGCTCAGCCGAAGGGGGCACTGAAGCTTTCTTT. Residues: CASSAEGGTEAFF.